The clone carrying this T cell receptor (beta chain) appeared a single time. Its target is unknown. Sequencing of TCR beta was performed on blood CD8+ T cells and on blood CD4+ T cells. This sample was taken from a study of CD8 T cells in Susac syndrome. Findings and caveats of the study: The authors acknowledged that their TCR sequencing and HLA analysis involved a relatively small number of individuals.

Germline CDR1 SGDLS, CDR2 YYNGEE. Unmatched junction bases numbered 12, after V lost 3 bases and J lost 6 bases. CDR3 length equals 16 residues. Reverse transcription of roughly 0.5 to 1 ug RNA was carried out with random hexamers. The amplification used immunoSEQ multiplex PCR on TCR beta CDR3; it spanned 54 Vbeta and 13 Jbeta. TCRdb re-analysed the immunoSEQ multiplex PCR reads in MiXCR, keeping a single row per CDR3 protein. The profile shows about 280,000 distinct CDR3 sequences, roughly 84% of them singletons. The sequence was collected from a human donor with multiple sclerosis. The J gene is TRBJ2-7, the V gene TRBV9; 10 nucleotides agree with TRBD1. What was sequenced was CD8+ T cells from PBMCs. CDR3 nucleotide sequence: TGTGCCAGCAGCGGGTACTGGGACAGGGGAATTTCCGAGCAGTACTTC. Translation: CASSGYWDRGISEQYF.